This entry lists 31 T cell receptor beta chains sequenced from one sample in a study of shared clonotypes between healthy human individuals. Using immunoSEQ multiplex PCR, the repertoire was profiled, and TCRdb retains in-frame clones only, with some absent. The sample comprises 850,000 to 1,200,000 clones, about 74% of which are singletons, and over 1.3% rests with the top ten. The sample was memory CD4+ T cells sorted from blood. Subset of the sample: CD45RA-negative fraction. The origin of the receptors is a man between 18 and 35 years old in good health.

The chain is built from TRBV6-6 and TRBJ2-5, with TRBD2 matching over 7 bases. Germline V gene lookup returns CDR1 MNHNY and CDR2 SVGAGI (reference sequence). There are 13 residues in the CDR3. Trimming removed 4 bases from V and 5 bases from J; junction bases left unmatched: 4. Here the CDR3 reads CASSWGGLETQYF. In DNA form, the CDR3 reads TGTGCCAGCAGTTGGGGAGGGTTGGAGACCCAGTACTTC.

This chain connects TRBV5-1 to TRBJ1-2; 8 positions agree with TRBD1. CDR1 is SGHRS and CDR2 is YFSETQ in the germline V gene. The CDR3 runs to 17 residues. After removal of 7 bases from V and 0 bases from J, the junction contained 14 bases not matched to a gene. The CDR3 DNA reads as TGCGCCAGCCGGACCATCTCACAGGGGGATTCTAACTATGGCTACACCTTC. It encodes CASRTISQGDSNYGYTF.

The chain combines TRBV19 with TRBJ1-1, with TRBD1 as a possible D gene (5 bases). Germline lookup yields CDR1 LNHDA and CDR2 SQIVND (reference sequence). The CDR3 has 14 amino acids. The V gene lost 1 base and the J gene lost 4 bases, with 10 bases spanning the gap. CDR3 region: CASSIVAGTTEAFF. The CDR3 region has the DNA TGTGCCAGTAGTATAGTGGCAGGGACCACTGAAGCTTTCTTT.

The chain couples TRBV7-8 to TRBJ1-2; 7 bases are shared with TRBD1. Per germline, CDR1 SGHVS and CDR2 FQNEAQ. V lost 5 bases, J lost 6 bases, and 9 bases stayed unmatched. The CDR3 loop spans 14 amino acids. The CDR3 DNA reads as TGTGCCAGCAGCCTGGGACAGAGGTATGATGGCTACACCTTC. Its protein is CASSLGQRYDGYTF.

V is TRBV28 and J is TRBJ2-7, with D unclear. Germline V CDR1 and CDR2: MDHEN, SYDVKM. This CDR3 region has 10 residues. V lost 8 bases and J lost 3, with 5 bases in between. Written as DNA, the CDR3 is TGTGCCAGCGGGAACTACGAGCAGTACTTC. Translated: CASGNYEQYF.

V is TRBV6-5 and J is TRBJ2-7; TRBD1 agrees at 10 bases. The CDR3 is made up of 14 amino acids. J gave up 3 bases and V 4 bases, and 3 bases lay outside the gene matches. Germline CDR1 is MNHEY and CDR2 is SVGAGI. Here the CDR3 reads CASSLGQGGYEQYF. The CDR3 bases are TGTGCCAGCAGTTTAGGACAGGGGGGCTACGAGCAGTACTTC.

This clone was picked up a small number of times. The chain has TRBV6-5 and TRBJ1-2, with 7 bases identical to TRBD1. Trimming cost V 4 bases and J 8 bases; bases outside gene matches: 4. CDR1 and CDR2 (germline): MNHEY, SVGAGI. The CDR3 totals 12 residues. The CDR3 DNA is TGTGCCAGCAGTTCCTACAGGGGCGGCTACACCTTC. Its protein product is CASSSYRGGYTF.

The chain is built from TRBV6-5 and TRBJ2-3, with a weak D call TRBD2 (6 bases). CDR3 length: 16 residues. The germline V gene has CDR1 MNHEY and CDR2 SVGAGI. Trimming shortened V by 0 bases and J by 4 bases, and 14 bases separated the two germline ends. DNA for the CDR3: TGTGCCAGCAGTTACTCGGTAGCGGTCAGTTCAGATACGCAGTATTTT. Its protein is CASSYSVAVSSDTQYF.

V and J are TRBV5-1 and TRBJ2-3; a weak D match, TRBD2 (5 bases). Trimming took 4 bases from V and 4 from J, leaving 16 bases between them. CDR3 length: 15 residues. Germline assignment: CDR1 SGHRS and CDR2 YFSETQ. The CDR3 DNA reads TGCGCCAGCAGCCCCCAGCGATGGGGAGCAGATACGCAGTATTTT. It encodes CASSPQRWGADTQYF.

V is TRBV2 and J is TRBJ1-1; unclear D gene. The CDR3 loop spans 11 amino acids. With 7 bases removed from V and 7 bases from J, the gap between germline ends came to 10 bases. Per the germline V gene, CDR1 is SNHLY and CDR2 is FYNNEI. CDR3 residues: CASNYFDEAFF. CDR3 coding DNA: TGTGCCAGCAATTATTTCGATGAAGCTTTCTTT.

The gene calls are TRBV2 and TRBJ1-2; D is perhaps TRBD1 (5 bases). The germline V gene has CDR1 SNHLY and CDR2 FYNNEI. Trimming removed 6 bases from V and 8 bases from J, with 28 bases in between. CDR3 size: 17 residues. CDR3 in amino acids: CASRKDVAWGLLGGYTF. CDR3 nucleotide sequence: TGTGCCAGCAGGAAAGACGTGGCATGGGGGTTACTAGGGGGCTACACCTTC. Together with reference TRBV2 and TRBJ1-2, the CDR3 gives the full variable domain: EPEVTQTPSHQVTQMGQEVILRCVPISNHLYFYWYRQILGQKVEFLVSFYNNEISEKSEIFDDQFSVERPDGSNFTLKIRSTKLEDSAMYFCASRKDVAWGLLGGYTFGSGTRLTVV.

The V call is TRBV7-9, the J call TRBJ2-5, with D unclear. Trimming left V 1 base short and J 1 base short, with 7 bases between. The CDR3 length is 14 residues. Germline V lookup: CDR1 SEHNR, CDR2 FQNEAQ (reference sequence). DNA of the CDR3: TGTGCCAGCAGCTTAGGGGCTACCCAAGAGACCCAGTACTTC. Amino acid sequence: CASSLGATQETQYF. The variable domain in full, completed from reference TRBV7-9 and TRBJ2-5, reads DTGVSQNPRHKITKRGQNVTFRCDPISEHNRLYWYRQTLGQGPEFLTYFQNEAQLEKSRLLSDRFSAERPKGSFSTLEIQRTEQGDSAMYLCASSLGATQETQYFGPGTRLLVL.

V gene TRBV10-3 combines with J gene TRBJ1-2; perhaps TRBD1 as D (5 bases). This CDR3 region has 14 residues. With 0 bases removed from V and 8 bases from J, the gap between germline ends came to 13 bases. CDR1 and CDR2 from the germline V gene are ENHRY and SYGVKD. The CDR3, as DNA: TGTGCCATCAGTGAGTCGAGGCAGGGAGAAGGCTACACCTTC. Amino acids: CAISESRQGEGYTF.

V and J are TRBV28 and TRBJ2-7, with D possibly being TRBD2 (6 bases). V dropped 5 bases and J dropped 5 bases, with 19 bases sitting between them. CDR1 is MDHEN, CDR2 SYDVKM, per germline. The CDR3 consists of 15 residues. The CDR3 region has the DNA TGTGCCAGCAGTGCCCGCCTAGGAGGGGCGGACGAGCAGTACTTC. Protein sequence: CASSARLGGADEQYF.

The chain joins TRBV7-6 to TRBJ2-5; 8 nucleotides align to TRBD1. Unmatched junction bases numbered 12, after V lost 1 base and J lost 5 bases. The CDR3 totals 17 residues. The V gene's germline CDR1 is SGHVS and CDR2 FNYEAQ. Here the CDR3 DNA reads TGTGCCAGCAGCTTAGGGGCCCAGGGGGCCGGTTACGAGACCCAGTACTTC. Translating it yields CASSLGAQGAGYETQYF.

V is TRBV10-2 and J is TRBJ2-7, with 11 bases matching TRBD2. This CDR3 contains 13 residues. The germline V gene encodes CDR1 WSHSY and CDR2 SAAADI. V lost 6 bases and J lost 6; bases outside the gene matches: 4. The CDR3 region has the DNA TGCGCCAGCAGCCCGGGGACTAGCGGCGAGCAGTACTTC. Encoded protein: CASSPGTSGEQYF.

This rearrangement joins TRBV18 to TRBJ2-7; 8 bases line up with TRBD2. From germline, CDR1 is KGHSH and CDR2 LQKENI. There are 15 residues in the CDR3. Trimming at V came to 5 bases and at J to 6 bases, leaving 12 bases not matched to a gene. CDR3 nucleotides: TGTGCCAGCTCAGGGATAGCGGGGCCACAGAGCGAGCAGTACTTC. It yields the protein CASSGIAGPQSEQYF.

The chain uses TRBV27 and TRBJ1-6; a weak D match, TRBD1 (5 bases). From germline, CDR1 is MNHEY and CDR2 SMNVEV (reference sequence). V was pared by 5 bases and J by 9 bases, with 14 bases between. CDR3 length: 14 residues. In DNA, the CDR3 is TGTGCCAGCAGTATCAGACAGATCATTTCACCCCTCCACTTT. Amino acids: CASSIRQIISPLHF.

The rearrangement uses TRBV5-4 and TRBJ2-3; TRBD1 might be the D (5 bases). V was cut by 0 bases and J by 5 bases, with 16 bases left in between. The CDR3 consists of 16 residues. In germline, CDR1 is SGHNT, CDR2 YYREEE (reference sequence). The CDR3: CASSLGQQAIGDTQYF. The CDR3 nucleotides read TGTGCCAGCAGCTTGGGCCAACAGGCAATCGGAGATACGCAGTATTTT.

The CDR3 reads CAWRREPTGELFF. The DNA of the CDR3 is TGTGCCTGGAGGCGGGAGCCCACCGGGGAGCTGTTTTTT. This rearrangement joins TRBV30 to TRBJ2-2; the match to TRBD2 covers 7 bases. Germline V gene data show CDR1 as GTSNPN and CDR2 as SVGIG (reference sequence). The CDR3 runs 13 residues. Trimming removed 3 bases from V and 4 bases from J; junction bases left unmatched: 2.

Concerning this clone itself: A read error may explain this, as a much larger clone is one base away. Other DNA variants within this sample encode the same CDR3. The DNA for the CDR3 is TGTGCCAGCAGCTTTCAGGAGAACACTGAAGCTTTCTTT. The encoded protein is CASSFQENTEAFF. This chain links TRBV11-3 with TRBJ1-1; unclear D gene. V lost 3 bases to trimming and J lost 1 base, with 6 bases between them. The CDR3 covers 13 residues. Per germline, CDR1 SGHNT and CDR2 YENEEA.

The chain employs TRBV4-3 and TRBJ2-1, with D possibly TRBD1 on 5 matching bases. Looked up from germline, CDR1 is LGHNA and CDR2 is YSLEER. V was clipped by 9 bases and J by 1 base, with 10 bases between them. CDR3 size: 13 residues. Written as DNA, the CDR3 is TGCGCCAGTTCCAGGGTATCCTACAATGAGCAGTTCTTC. It translates to CASSRVSYNEQFF.

The V gene is TRBV7-2, the J gene TRBJ1-2, with D tentatively TRBD1 (5 bases). Germline CDR1 is SGHTA and CDR2 is FQGNSA. The CDR3 contains 14 residues. Trimming removed 4 bases at V and 2 bases at J, with 11 bases between. The CDR3 nucleotides read TGTGCCAGCAGCTGGGGGGGTATGAACTATGGCTACACCTTC. Translation gives CASSWGGMNYGYTF.

The J gene is TRBJ1-2, the V gene TRBV5-6; 8 positions match TRBD1. The CDR3 sequence is 16 residues long. Germline V lookup: CDR1 SGHDT, CDR2 YYEEEE. The J segment lost 1 base and the V segment lost 5 bases, leaving 10 bases of the junction unmatched. The chain's CDR3 is CASRSPPGQVNYGYTF. The DNA of the CDR3 is TGTGCCAGCAGGAGCCCTCCGGGACAGGTTAACTATGGCTACACCTTC. Drawing the rest from reference TRBV5-6 and TRBJ1-2, the complete variable domain is DAGVTQSPTHLIKTRGQQVTLRCSPKSGHDTVSWYQQALGQGPQFIFQYYEEEERQRGNFPDRFSGHQFPNYSSELNVNALLLGDSALYLCASRSPPGQVNYGYTFGSGTRLTVV.

V and J are TRBV5-1 and TRBJ1-6; D is uncertain. Germline lookup yields CDR1 SGHRS and CDR2 YFSETQ. The V end lost 5 bases, the J end lost 6 bases, and 12 bases lay between the germline ends. The length of the CDR3 is 14 residues. The DNA of the CDR3 is TGCGCCAGCAGAAACGGGGATCTTAATTCACCCCTCCACTTT. This codes for CASRNGDLNSPLHF.

J is TRBJ2-4 and V is TRBV29-1; D uncertain. Trimming stripped 4 bases from V and 4 bases from J, with 11 bases between. Germline CDR1 and CDR2: SQVTM and ANQGSEA. The CDR3 consists of 13 residues. The CDR3 sequence: CSVGLGSKNIQYF. The CDR3, as DNA: TGCAGCGTTGGGCTTGGGTCAAAAAACATTCAGTACTTC.

This clone was picked up one time. The rearrangement joins TRBV7-9 to TRBJ2-5, with TRBD1 identical over 10 bases. The V gene's germline CDR1 is SEHNR and CDR2 FQNEAQ (reference sequence). V was pared by 4 bases and J by 5 bases, with 4 bases of the junction left unmatched. CDR3 size: 14 residues. CDR3 sequence (DNA): TGTGCCAGCAGCTGGGGACAGGGGAGGGAGACCCAGTACTTC. It translates to CASSWGQGRETQYF.

V gene TRBV9 combines with J gene TRBJ2-7, with 8 bases fitting TRBD1. The germline V gene encodes CDR1 SGDLS and CDR2 YYNGEE. The CDR3 has 17 amino acids. J lost 3 bases, V lost 0 bases, and 11 bases had no gene match. CDR3 in DNA: TGTGCCAGCAGCGTAGGGGGTGACGACAGGGGAATCTACGAGCAGTACTTC. Its translation is CASSVGGDDRGIYEQYF.

The chain carries TRBV7-9 and TRBJ1-4; TRBD1 matches at 8 bases. The germline V gene has CDR1 SEHNR and CDR2 FQNEAQ (reference sequence). The CDR3 sequence is 15 residues long. The V and J ends lost 3 bases and 7 bases, in that order; junction bases with no gene match: 7. In DNA form, the CDR3 reads TGTGCCAGCAGCTTGTGGACAGGGCCATCTGAAAAACTGTTTTTT. This encodes CASSLWTGPSEKLFF.

This clone has at least ten counts. The J gene is TRBJ2-3, the V gene TRBV4-1, with D perhaps TRBD1 (6 bases). The germline V gene encodes CDR1 MGHRA and CDR2 YSYEKL. This CDR3 is 15 amino acids long. Trimming took off 0 bases at V and 7 bases at J, with 14 bases between the two ends. The CDR3 is CASSQEGQPLNTQYF. The CDR3 region has the DNA TGCGCCAGCAGCCAAGAAGGACAGCCTCTGAATACGCAGTATTTT.

The chain has TRBV6-6 and TRBJ1-2; TRBD1 is a possible D gene (6 bases). Trimming removed 6 bases from V and 1 base from J, with 9 bases in between. The CDR3 length is 13 residues. Germline CDR1 is MNHNY and CDR2 is SVGAGI (reference sequence). This CDR3 is CASSMDSNYGYTF. As DNA, the CDR3 is TGTGCCAGCAGCATGGACAGTAACTATGGCTACACCTTC.